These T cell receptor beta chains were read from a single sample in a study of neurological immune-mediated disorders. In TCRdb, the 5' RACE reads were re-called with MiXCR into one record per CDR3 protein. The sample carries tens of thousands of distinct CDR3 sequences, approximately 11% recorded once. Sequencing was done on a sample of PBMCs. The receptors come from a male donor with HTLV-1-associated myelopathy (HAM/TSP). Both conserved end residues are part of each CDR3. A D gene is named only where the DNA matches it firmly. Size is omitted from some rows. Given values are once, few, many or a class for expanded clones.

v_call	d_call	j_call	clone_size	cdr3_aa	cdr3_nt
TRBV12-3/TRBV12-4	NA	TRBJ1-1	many	CASTLQGGITEAFF	TGTGCCAGCACCTTGCAAGGGGGAATCACTGAAGCTTTCTTT
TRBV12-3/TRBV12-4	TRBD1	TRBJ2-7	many	CASSPYRGPYEQYF	TGTGCCAGCAGTCCCTACAGGGGCCCCTACGAGCAGTACTTC
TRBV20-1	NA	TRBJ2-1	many	CSARGLRGSYNEQFF	TGCAGTGCTAGGGGGCTGCGGGGCTCTTACAATGAGCAGTTCTTC
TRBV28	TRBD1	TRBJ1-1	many	CASSRTGRGTEAFF	TGTGCCAGCAGTCGGACAGGGAGAGGCACTGAAGCTTTCTTT
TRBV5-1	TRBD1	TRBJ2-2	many	CASSMGQQNTGELFF	TGCGCCAGCAGCATGGGACAGCAGAACACCGGGGAGCTGTTTTTT
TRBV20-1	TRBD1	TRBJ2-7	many	CSARDRWGDRVYEQYF	TGCAGTGCTAGAGATAGATGGGGGGACAGGGTCTACGAGCAGTACTTC
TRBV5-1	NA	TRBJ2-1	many	CASSLSPARTHNEQFF	TGCGCCAGCAGCTTGAGCCCCGCTCGTACTCACAATGAGCAGTTCTTC
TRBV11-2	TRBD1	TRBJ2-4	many	CASSLRTGGIAKNIQYF	TGTGCCAGCAGCTTGCGGACAGGGGGCATAGCCAAAAACATTCAGTACTTC
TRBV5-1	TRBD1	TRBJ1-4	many	CASSVVQGGSEKLFF	TGCGCCAGCAGCGTGGTACAGGGGGGAAGCGAAAAACTGTTTTTT
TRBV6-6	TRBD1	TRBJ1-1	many	CASSHAGQGLYEAFF	TGTGCCAGCAGCCATGCGGGACAGGGGCTTTATGAAGCTTTCTTT
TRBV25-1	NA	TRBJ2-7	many	CASVGVPNEQYF	TGTGCCAGCGTGGGAGTCCCCAACGAGCAGTACTTC
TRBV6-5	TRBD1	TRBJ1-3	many	CASSRTGDSGNTIYF	TGTGCCAGCAGTCGAACAGGGGATTCTGGAAACACCATATATTTT
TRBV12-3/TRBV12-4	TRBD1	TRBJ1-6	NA	CARRGQGVCNSPLHF	TGTGCCAGAAGGGGACAGGGGGTCTGTAATTCACCCCTCCACTTT
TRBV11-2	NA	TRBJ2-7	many	CASSHPSRGYEQYF	TGTGCCAGCAGCCACCCCTCACGGGGCTACGAGCAGTACTTC
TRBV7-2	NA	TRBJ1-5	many	CASSPRSNQPQHF	TGTGCCAGCAGCCCCCGGAGCAATCAGCCCCAGCATTTT
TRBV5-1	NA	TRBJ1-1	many	CASSRLTGRDTEAFF	TGCGCCAGCAGCCGTCTTACAGGCCGGGACACTGAAGCTTTCTTT
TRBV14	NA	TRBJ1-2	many	CASSPTDNYGYTF	TGTGCCAGCAGCCCGACAGATAACTATGGCTACACCTTC
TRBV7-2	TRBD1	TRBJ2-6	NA	CASSLLAAGTGSFAGANVLTF	TGTGCCAGCAGCCTATTGGCTGCCGGGACAGGGAGTTTTGCCGGGGCCAACGTCCTGACTTTC
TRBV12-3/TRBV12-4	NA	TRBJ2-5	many	CASSSVRDFNQETQYF	TGTGCCAGCAGTTCTGTCCGGGATTTCAACCAAGAGACCCAGTACTTC
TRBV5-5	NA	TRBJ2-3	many	CASSPLGDTQYF	TGTGCCAGCAGCCCTCTCGGGGATACGCAGTATTTT
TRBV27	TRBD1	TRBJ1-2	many	CASSLLTGGSYGYTF	TGTGCCAGCAGTTTATTAACAGGGGGGAGCTATGGCTACACCTTC
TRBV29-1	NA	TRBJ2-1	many	CSVGGGLVGNEQFF	TGCAGCGTTGGGGGCGGCCTCGTAGGGAATGAGCAGTTCTTC
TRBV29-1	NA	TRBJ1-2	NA	CCVDLDVGGYGYTF	TGCTGCGTAGATCTGGACGTCGGGGGTTATGGCTACACCTTC
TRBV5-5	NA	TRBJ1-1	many	CASSQEQSEVSAFF	TGTGCCAGCAGCCAAGAACAGTCCGAGGTGTCAGCTTTCTTT